The rows below give T cell receptor beta chains drawn from one sample of a study of metastatic and nonmetastatic thyroid tumors. MiXCR reprocessed the PCR reads for TCRdb. This sample has about 33,000 clones, with about a sixth found just once. Sequencing used blood. The receptors originated from a male donor with papillary thyroid cancer or a benign thyroid nodule (not recorded which). Some clones in this sample may be carry-over from other donors' samples. Both conserved end residues are trimmed from each CDR3.

CDR3: ASSRYPWREGHYEQY; V: TRBV6-1
CDR3: ASRNQGFTGELF; V: TRBV6-2/TRBV6-3
CDR3: ASSLQGANSPLH; V: TRBV7-3
CDR3: ASSLIFTQY; V: TRBV11-2
CDR3: ASSPWGTGRSYEQY; V: TRBV27
CDR3: ASSSKVGLAAANEQF; V: TRBV27
CDR3: TSSFICSYSNYGYT; V: TRBV12-3/TRBV12-4
CDR3: ASSPQLGQGWYEQY; V: TRBV18
CDR3: ASSSVRTGEQY; V: TRBV5-1
CDR3: ASSPWTGNTDTQY; V: TRBV9
CDR3: ASPPGQQRGPYNEQF; V: TRBV6-5
CDR3: ASSVGQGTQETQY; V: TRBV5-1
CDR3: ASSLGESGSVGQY; V: TRBV18
CDR3: SARVEGDTEAF; V: TRBV20-1
CDR3: SALREGQGETQY; V: TRBV20-1
CDR3: ASHLRGVHQETQY; V: TRBV13
CDR3: ASSYRGRGANVLT; V: TRBV6-2/TRBV6-3
CDR3: ASSTDRGSYSEQF; V: TRBV3-1
CDR3: ASRPLAGGTNTGELF; V: TRBV6-1
CDR3: AISVSGVVGYT; V: TRBV25-1
CDR3: ASSLETNRTGYYGYT; V: TRBV11-1
CDR3: ASTEEGGAYEQY; V: TRBV5-1
CDR3: ASSEVGGNTGELF; V: TRBV27
CDR3: ASRVDETEELF; V: TRBV12-3/TRBV12-4
CDR3: ASSDPGQGEHYGYT; V: TRBV19
CDR3: ATSDSRQGNEKLF; V: TRBV24-1
CDR3: SSSAGTGGYNEQF; V: TRBV29-1
CDR3: ASSWVTGLT; V: TRBV5-6
CDR3: ASSRFAGPDEQF; V: TRBV5-1
CDR3: ASSPGTGGLGAKNIQY; V: TRBV28
CDR3: ASSSTGTEYEQF; V: TRBV27
CDR3: ATQRNWEEPQH; V: TRBV19
CDR3: ASSPSGRPYGYT; V: TRBV12-3/TRBV12-4
CDR3: ASSQDSNRGTKNIQY; V: TRBV14
CDR3: ASSYGTSDTDTQY; V: TRBV6-2/TRBV6-3
CDR3: ASSNFLGEY; V: TRBV19
CDR3: AWSAGQGHSPLH; V: TRBV30
CDR3: ASSRGVGNQPQH; V: TRBV12-3/TRBV12-4
CDR3: ASRGDLAGANVLT; V: TRBV5-1
CDR3: ASSTDRFSGANVLT; V: TRBV5-1
CDR3: ASSEGDMGNTIY; V: TRBV6-1
CDR3: ASSIHPAGTSSTDTQY; V: TRBV7-6
CDR3: SARDLQNTEAF; V: TRBV20-1
CDR3: LAVAGSYTDTQY; V: TRBV20-1
CDR3: ASSLEPGLTEAF; V: TRBV5-1
CDR3: ASSLKGEQY; V: TRBV6-2/TRBV6-3
CDR3: ASSLGLNTEAF; V: TRBV12-3/TRBV12-4
CDR3: ATSRDRMNTEAF; V: TRBV15
CDR3: SVERGGGQF; V: TRBV29-1
CDR3: ASSPPIRTTGDGYT; V: TRBV18
CDR3: ASIDGSSVNTGELF; V: TRBV11-1
CDR3: ASSPPGGKTDTRY; V: TRBV18
CDR3: ASRRTDNSPLH; V: TRBV19
CDR3: ASSPRGSGGGQPQH; V: TRBV28
CDR3: TSSLAGEQY; V: TRBV7-6